Listed below are T cell receptor beta chains from one sample, sequenced in a study of blood T cell repertoires in COVID-19. TCRdb's copy holds only in-frame clones and misses some; the assay was immunoSEQ multiplex PCR. The sample lists 130,000 or so clones; 60% to 75% were seen once. The sequenced sample consisted of peripheral blood. The receptors originated from a woman aged 70-85 years with acute or convalescent COVID-19. The CDR3 runs from the conserved cysteine through the conserved F or W. The D gene is left open where the match is weak. For some rows the clone size is stated as once, few or many, or as a class when expanded; others skip it.

TRBJ1-5,NA,TRBV6-5,NA,CASSYSQGRQPQHF,TGTGCCAGCAGTTACTCGCAGGGCAGACAGCCCCAGCATTTT
TRBJ2-5,NA,TRBV6-5,NA,CASSYSGAVPETQYF,TGTGCCAGCAGTTACTCGGGGGCGGTCCCAGAGACCCAGTACTTC
TRBJ2-5,NA,TRBV7-7,TRBD2,CASSSQPGGQETQYF,TGTGCCAGCAGCTCCCAGCCGGGGGGGCAAGAGACCCAGTACTTC
TRBJ1-6,NA,TRBV12-3/TRBV12-4,NA,CASSSVGASPLHF,TGTGCCAGCAGTTCGGTGGGGGCTTCACCCCTCCACTTT
TRBJ2-3,few,TRBV9,NA,CASSVAVRGGDTQYF,TGTGCCAGCAGCGTAGCGGTCCGAGGCGGAGATACGCAGTATTTT
TRBJ2-1,NA,TRBV6-5,NA,CASAPPGIFYNEQFF,TGTGCCAGCGCACCCCCAGGGATCTTTTACAATGAGCAGTTCTTC
TRBJ2-5,NA,TRBV19,TRBD2,CASSSGLAGGQETQYF,TGTGCCAGTAGTTCAGGACTAGCGGGAGGCCAGGAGACCCAGTACTTC
TRBJ1-2,NA,TRBV14,TRBD1,CASSPGGGLHYGYTF,TGTGCCAGCAGCCCAGGGGGCGGCCTCCACTATGGCTACACCTTC
TRBJ1-6,NA,TRBV21-1,NA,CASSKAGTNNSPLHF,TGTGCCAGCAGCAAAGCAGGGACAAATAATTCACCCCTCCACTTT
TRBJ2-7,NA,TRBV3-1/TRBV3-2,NA,CASSHTPRRNYEQYF,TGTGCCAGCAGCCATACTCCGAGGCGGAATTACGAGCAGTACTTC